Listed here are 5 T cell receptor beta chains from one sample, sequenced in a study of T cells expressing NK-cell markers. TCRdb reprocessed the 5' RACE reads and reports one entry per CDR3 protein, with no DNA. The table lists some 410,000 distinct CDR3 sequences, with 7.3% in the top ten. The source material was blood T cells: a sorted CD56 or NKG2C T cell subset, CD4+ or CD8+ T cells, or bulk PBMC T cells (not recorded which). The receptors originated from a woman aged 18 to 75 in good health.

The chain carries TRBV20-1 and TRBJ2-3; TCRdb proposes TRBD1, but this gene call is untestable without DNA. The CDR3 covers 14 residues. From germline, CDR1 is DFQATT and CDR2 SNEGSKA (reference sequence). Here the CDR3 reads CSASGGASSDTQYF.

This sequence joins TRBV6-1 and TRBJ2-7; as DNA is missing, the TRBD1 call by TCRdb cannot be tested. The length of the CDR3 is 14 residues. Germline V gene sequence: CDR1 MNHNS, CDR2 SASEGT. CDR3 protein: CASSEYRGAYEQYF.

The gene calls are TRBV12-3 or TRBV12-4 and TRBJ1-1. There are 11 residues in the CDR3. CDR3 sequence: CATAVNTEAFF.

The genes are TRBV7-2 and TRBJ2-3; TCRdb's assignment of TRBD1 cannot be checked, as there is no DNA. CDR1 and CDR2 from the germline V gene are SGHTA and FQGNSA. The CDR3 length is 16 residues. The CDR3 sequence: CASSPHMGVTPHTQYF.

The V gene is TRBV6-1, the J gene TRBJ2-1. The CDR3 extends over 16 amino acids. CDR1 MNHNS and CDR2 SASEGT come from the germline V gene. CDR3 sequence reads: CASSEEGADPINEQFF.